This entry lists 15 T cell receptor beta chains sequenced from one sample in a study of human T cells and chemical hapten exposure. MiXCR was run by TCRdb on the RACE reads, yielding one entry per CDR3 protein. The data hold about 340,000 distinct CDR3 sequences, with roughly 6.9% observed a single time. Time point noted: patch test 1, 2 weeks after DPC sensitization. The treatment: therapeutic diphenylcyclopropenone sensitization with weekly scalp DPC. Sequencing used whole blood, obtained in connection with sensitization to the hapten diphenylcyclopropenone (DPC). The receptors here all came from a woman in her late teens or twenties with alopecia areata. Some clones in this sample may be carry-over from other donors' samples.

This clonotype was found a few times. The chain has TRBV29-1 and TRBJ2-7, with 8 nucleotides matching TRBD2. There are 15 residues in the CDR3. V trimming: 0 bases; J trimming: 1 base; junction bases outside the gene matches: 5. Germline V gene data show CDR1 as SQVTM and CDR2 as ANQGSEA. The CDR3 spells CSVEDPAGASYEQYF. The CDR3 DNA is TGCAGCGTTGAAGATCCAGCGGGGGCGTCCTACGAGCAGTACTTC.

This clonotype was picked up a small number of times. The chain links TRBV7-9 to TRBJ2-1; D call uncertain. Trimming left V 1 base short and J 8 bases short, with 6 bases between. In germline, CDR1 is SEHNR, CDR2 FQNEAQ (reference sequence). This CDR3 is 12 amino acids long. The CDR3 DNA reads as TGTGCCAGCAGCTTAGGCGCAGATGAGCAGTTCTTC. Translation: CASSLGADEQFF. The entire variable domain, with the rest obtained from reference TRBV7-9 and TRBJ2-1, is as follows: DTGVSQNPRHKITKRGQNVTFRCDPISEHNRLYWYRQTLGQGPEFLTYFQNEAQLEKSRLLSDRFSAERPKGSFSTLEIQRTEQGDSAMYLCASSLGADEQFFGPGTRLTVL.

CDR3 nucleotide sequence: TGTGCCAGCAGCTTCCCCGGGACAGGGGTCGGCTACACCTTC. Protein product: CASSFPGTGVGYTF. J is TRBJ1-2 and V is TRBV7-8; 10 nucleotides line up with TRBD1. With 3 bases clipped from V and 8 bases from J, the junction kept 6 bases outside the gene matches. The germline gives CDR1 SGHVS, CDR2 FQNEAQ. The CDR3 is 14 amino acids.

The table lists this clonotype with a few counts. The J gene is TRBJ2-3, the V gene TRBV7-6; TRBD2 agrees at 9 bases. The CDR3 is 18 residues long. V shed 4 bases, J shed 6 bases, and the junction held 17 bases outside the gene matches. CDR1 is SGHVS and CDR2 is FNYEAQ in the germline V gene. The CDR3: CASSSPVSVAGAGDTQYF. The CDR3 DNA sequence: TGTGCCAGCAGCTCCCCAGTATCGGTAGCGGGGGCGGGGGATACGCAGTATTTT.

This chain uses TRBV4-3 with TRBJ2-2, with D hard to call. The CDR3 has 15 residues. CDR1 LGHNA and CDR2 YSLEER come from the germline V gene. V lost 1 base and J 6 bases, leaving 12 bases between the germline ends. In DNA, the CDR3 is TGCGCCAGCAGCCAAGGGGTAAATGGACCCGGGGAGCTGTTTTTT. Translated, it gives CASSQGVNGPGELFF.

This clonotype was seen ten or more times. In DNA, the CDR3 is TGTGCCAGCAGCTTTTCGGGGAGCACAGATACGCAGTATTTT. Translation gives CASSFSGSTDTQYF. The chain joins TRBV7-9 to TRBJ2-3, with TRBD2 as a possible D gene (5 bases). Germline V gene lookup returns CDR1 SEHNR and CDR2 FQNEAQ (reference sequence). This CDR3 is built from 14 residues. The V and J ends lost 3 bases and 0 bases respectively, with 7 bases between them.

The rearrangement links TRBV5-4 to TRBJ1-4; a possible D gene is TRBD1 (5 bases). Between the trimmed V and J ends, which lost 3 bases and 8 bases, there was a span of 14 bases. This CDR3 comprises 14 residues. Germline V CDR1 and CDR2: SGHNT, YYREEE (reference sequence). The CDR3 sequence is CASSYGGAQEKLFF. The CDR3 DNA reads TGTGCCAGCAGCTACGGAGGGGCGCAGGAAAAACTGTTTTTT.

This clonotype was counted ten times or more. V is TRBV6-5 and J is TRBJ2-7, with TRBD1 identical over 9 bases. Germline V lookup: CDR1 MNHEY, CDR2 SVGAGI. The CDR3 spans 16 residues. V gave up 5 bases and J gave up 4 bases; unmatched junction bases: 12. CDR3 nucleotide sequence: TGTGCCAGCAGTCAGTTACCGGGACAGGGCCTATACGAGCAGTACTTC. This translates into CASSQLPGQGLYEQYF.

The J gene is TRBJ2-3, the V gene TRBV9; D gene ambiguous. Deletions cut 3 bases from V and 6 bases from J, with 11 bases between. This CDR3 has 13 amino acids. Germline V lookup: CDR1 SGDLS, CDR2 YYNGEE. In DNA, the CDR3 is TGTGCCAGCAGCGCCCCAGTCTCGGATACGCAGTATTTT. Residues: CASSAPVSDTQYF.

The table lists this clonotype with a few counts. The V and J genes are TRBV11-2 and TRBJ2-1, with unresolved D. The CDR3 loop spans 18 amino acids. Trimming stripped 1 base from V and 8 bases from J, with 24 bases between. Looked up from germline, CDR1 is SGHAT and CDR2 is FQNNGV. The CDR3 nucleotides read TGTGCCAGCAGCTTAGGGTCCGCCCTACCCCCCCGGGTCGATGAGCAGTTCTTC. Its translation: CASSLGSALPPRVDEQFF.

This clonotype was observed many times. V and J are TRBV10-3 and TRBJ2-7; D is ambiguous. There are 13 residues in the CDR3. Germline assignment: CDR1 ENHRY and CDR2 SYGVKD. Trimming cost V 6 bases and J 2 bases, with 11 bases left between them. Here the CDR3 reads CAIRPGLTYEQYF. CDR3 DNA sequence: TGTGCCATCAGGCCCGGTCTAACCTACGAGCAGTACTTC.

This clonotype was picked up a small number of times. The rearrangement links TRBV29-1 to TRBJ2-2, with TRBD1 matching over 7 bases. The germline V gene has CDR1 SQVTM and CDR2 ANQGSEA. V trimming: 8 bases; J trimming: 0 bases; junction bases outside the gene matches: 6. This CDR3 has 14 amino acids. The CDR3 protein is CSTRTGANTGELFF. DNA of the CDR3: TGCAGCACTCGGACAGGAGCGAACACCGGGGAGCTGTTTTTT.

The gene calls are TRBV12-3 or TRBV12-4 and TRBJ2-3; 11 nucleotides agree with TRBD2. J lost 6 bases, V lost 6 bases, and 8 bases had no gene match. This CDR3 is 15 amino acids long. CDR3: CASRLAGGQRDTQYF. The DNA for the CDR3 is TGTGCCAGCAGGCTAGCGGGGGGCCAAAGGGATACGCAGTATTTT.

Only a few counts were recorded for this clonotype. This chain connects TRBV12-3 or TRBV12-4 to TRBJ1-5, with D hard to call. The CDR3 has 15 residues. Trimming took off 1 base at V and 4 bases at J, with 11 bases between the two ends. The CDR3 region has the DNA TGTGCCAGCAGTTTAGGGCCTCAACCTAATCAGCCCCAGCATTTT. It specifies CASSLGPQPNQPQHF.

This clonotype was seen ten or more times. The chain has TRBV7-2 and TRBJ1-1, with D hard to call. CDR1 is SGHTA and CDR2 is FQGNSA in the germline V gene. Trimming removed 5 bases at V and 0 bases at J, with 13 bases between. The CDR3 is made up of 15 amino acids. The CDR3 DNA follows: TGTGCCAGCAGCCCCCCAGGCAGCCTGAACACTGAAGCTTTCTTT. Protein: CASSPPGSLNTEAFF.